The next 21 T cell receptor beta chains were all read from a single sample in a study of vaccination and CD4 T cells after COVID-19. Sequencing of cultured CD4+ T cell DNA used the Oncomine TCR Beta short-read assay. TCRdb fed the PCR reads into MiXCR, producing one record per CDR3 protein. Counted here are 15,000 to 20,000 distinct CDR3 sequences, 56% occurring once; the ten biggest clones make up approximately 8%. As to treatment: approximately 11-day PBMC culture with coronavirus spike peptide pools or control peptides (ViraFEST assay). The antigens for these receptors are not known. Source material: CD4+ T cells from blood, cultured in vitro. The receptors derive from a human donor who had recovered from COVID-19.

This clonotype turned up a few times. The chain links TRBV7-2 to TRBJ2-5; 7 bases line up with TRBD2. The CDR3 consists of 13 residues. CDR1 and CDR2 (germline): SGHTA, FQGNSA. Losses at the gene ends were 10 bases for V and 5 bases for J; bases not matched to a gene: 10. CDR3 bases: TGTGCCACCCAGCGGGGCTGGGTGGAGACCCAGTACTTC. Translated: CATQRGWVETQYF.

This chain links TRBV5-1 with TRBJ1-6, with 8 bases lining up with TRBD1. V lost 4 bases and J lost 6; bases outside the gene matches: 6. The germline CDR1 and CDR2 sequences are SGHRS and YFSETQ. The CDR3 has 15 residues. CDR3 sequence reads: CASSAQTGVNSPLHF. CDR3 sequence (DNA): TGCGCCAGCAGCGCCCAGACAGGGGTTAATTCACCCCTCCACTTT.

This rearrangement joins TRBV20-1 to TRBJ1-2; D unclear. With 3 bases removed from V and 1 base from J, the gap between germline ends came to 9 bases. The CDR3 is made up of 13 amino acids. The germline gives CDR1 DFQATT, CDR2 SNEGSKA (reference sequence). CDR3 nucleotide sequence: TGCAGTGCTAGGGGCAGGCATAACTATGGCTACACCTTC. Amino acids: CSARGRHNYGYTF.

The chain uses TRBV6-5 and TRBJ1-5; possibly TRBD1 for D (6 bases). Trimming pared 8 bases from V and 6 bases from J, leaving 20 bases between. CDR1 and CDR2 (germline): MNHEY, SVGAGI. The CDR3 runs to 15 residues. The CDR3 loop is CASRWDTLGGQPQHF. CDR3 DNA: TGTGCCAGCCGTTGGGACACCCTTGGAGGTCAGCCCCAGCATTTT.

The rearrangement uses TRBV7-9 and TRBJ1-1; unclear D gene. The CDR3 runs to 13 residues. Trimming took 4 bases from V and 5 from J, leaving 11 bases between them. Germline V lookup: CDR1 SEHNR, CDR2 FQNEAQ (reference sequence). CDR3 sequence reads: CASSSGDGTEAFF. The CDR3 DNA reads TGTGCCAGCAGCTCCGGTGACGGTACTGAAGCTTTCTTT.

The V call is TRBV5-1, the J call TRBJ2-7; 10 bases fit TRBD1. The CDR3 has 14 residues. Germline V lookup: CDR1 SGHRS, CDR2 YFSETQ. J was trimmed by 5 bases and V by 4 bases; bases with no gene match: 6. For the CDR3, the DNA is TGCGCCAGCAGCACCGGACAGGGGGAGAACGAGCAGTACTTC. Translation: CASSTGQGENEQYF.

The chain is built from TRBV7-2 and TRBJ2-5; 12 nucleotides agree with TRBD2. Germline values: CDR1 SGHTA, CDR2 FQGNSA. The CDR3 extends over 16 amino acids. The V and J ends lost 5 bases and 7 bases, in that order; junction bases with no gene match: 11. CDR3: CASSDHLAGGFGTQYF. The DNA of the CDR3 is TGTGCCAGCAGCGACCACCTAGCGGGAGGGTTTGGGACCCAGTACTTC.

This clonotype was observed a few times. This rearrangement joins TRBV24-1 to TRBJ2-5; D uncertain. The CDR3 is 13 amino acids. The V gene's germline CDR1 is KGHDR and CDR2 SFDVKD. Deletions cut 7 bases from V and 1 base from J, with 9 bases between. This CDR3 reads CATRARFQETQYF. As DNA, the CDR3 is TGTGCCACCAGGGCGCGATTCCAAGAGACCCAGTACTTC.

Only a few counts were recorded for this clonotype. V is TRBV11-2 and J is TRBJ2-3; 7 bases map to TRBD1. The germline gives CDR1 SGHAT, CDR2 FQNNGV. The CDR3 extends over 11 amino acids. With 8 bases clipped from V and 12 bases from J, the junction kept 8 bases outside the gene matches. DNA of the CDR3: TGTGCCAGCGGACCGGGACAGAGCCAGTATTTT. Residues: CASGPGQSQYF.

The V call is TRBV27, the J call TRBJ2-7; 14 bases line up with TRBD2. From germline, CDR1 is MNHEY and CDR2 SMNVEV (reference sequence). This CDR3 has 16 amino acids. V shed 3 bases, J shed 2 bases, and the junction held 3 bases outside the gene matches. This CDR3 reads CASSLGGLAGAYEQYF. The CDR3 bases are TGTGCCAGCAGTTTGGGGGGACTAGCGGGGGCCTACGAGCAGTACTTC.

V gene TRBV27 combines with J gene TRBJ1-1; TRBD1 aligns across 9 bases. V dropped 5 bases and J dropped 4; count of bases not matched to a gene: 11. Per the germline V gene, CDR1 is MNHEY and CDR2 is SMNVEV (reference sequence). This CDR3 comprises 16 residues. The DNA of the CDR3 is TGTGCCAGCAGTCCCGGCAACAGGGGGCGCGGCACTGAAGCTTTCTTT. Protein product: CASSPGNRGRGTEAFF.

J is TRBJ2-7 and V is TRBV7-9; no definite D call. Germline V lookup: CDR1 SEHNR, CDR2 FQNEAQ (reference sequence). The V and J ends lost 5 bases and 4 bases respectively, with 6 bases between them. CDR3 length equals 11 residues. The CDR3 protein is CASSHQYEQYF. CDR3 nucleotide sequence: TGTGCCAGCAGCCACCAATACGAGCAGTACTTC. The full variable domain, with the rest looked up from reference TRBV7-9 and TRBJ2-7, is DTGVSQNPRHKITKRGQNVTFRCDPISEHNRLYWYRQTLGQGPEFLTYFQNEAQLEKSRLLSDRFSAERPKGSFSTLEIQRTEQGDSAMYLCASSHQYEQYFGPGTRLTVT.

There are a few counts of this clonotype. The chain links TRBV10-3 to TRBJ2-2; 8 bases map to TRBD2. The CDR3 consists of 14 residues. Germline V gene sequence: CDR1 ENHRY, CDR2 SYGVKD. V trimming: 6 bases; J trimming: 7 bases; junction bases outside the gene matches: 7. CDR3 bases: TGTGCCATCAGGAGGAGCGGGAGTAACGGGGAGCTGTTTTTT. It encodes CAIRRSGSNGELFF.

This chain joins TRBV5-1 and TRBJ1-1; D remains unclear. Germline assignment: CDR1 SGHRS and CDR2 YFSETQ. V dropped 4 bases and J dropped 1 base, with 11 bases sitting between them. The CDR3 is 14 residues long. The CDR3 loop is CASSTQPENTEAFF. Written as DNA, the CDR3 is TGCGCCAGCAGCACCCAACCAGAGAACACTGAAGCTTTCTTT.

V usage is TRBV21-1 and J usage is TRBJ1-5; TRBD1 was called by the table and not checked on the DNA. TRBV21-1 is a listed pseudogene. This CDR3 is 23 amino acids long. As DNA, the CDR3 is TGTGCCAGCAGCAAAACAGGGGCTAAAGGGTTCGATTCATTCCCCTTTAGCAATCAGCCCCAGCATTTT. It is translated as CASSKTGAKGFDSFPFSNQPQHF.

The rearrangement joins TRBV24-1 to TRBJ2-5, with 7 bases lining up with TRBD1. CDR1 and CDR2 from the germline V gene are KGHDR and SFDVKD. V shed 3 bases and J 5 bases; nucleotides not matched to a gene: 8. CDR3 length equals 15 residues. CDR3 sequence: CATSDPSRDSETQYF. The CDR3 DNA reads as TGTGCCACCAGTGATCCGTCCCGGGACAGTGAGACCCAGTACTTC.

The chain joins TRBV11-3 to TRBJ2-2, with 8 bases identical to TRBD2. V lost 5 bases and J lost 1; bases outside the gene matches: 6. The V gene's germline CDR1 is SGHNT and CDR2 YENEEA. The CDR3 is made up of 16 amino acids. CDR3 amino acids: CASSPGGARNTGELFF. As DNA, the CDR3 is TGTGCCAGCAGCCCGGGGGGGGCGCGGAACACCGGGGAGCTGTTTTTT.

The chain employs TRBV12-3 or TRBV12-4 and TRBJ1-1; tentative D call: TRBD1 (5 bases). V was trimmed by 3 bases and J by 0 bases, leaving 8 bases between them. The CDR3 is made up of 14 amino acids. The CDR3 DNA follows: TGTGCCAGCAGTTTCGACAGATTGAACACTGAAGCTTTCTTT. Translated: CASSFDRLNTEAFF.

The V call is TRBV30, the J call TRBJ2-3, with TRBD1 matching 10 bases. This CDR3 is built from 15 residues. Germline CDR1 is GTSNPN and CDR2 is SVGIG (reference sequence). V lost 2 bases to trimming and J lost 4 bases; unmatched junction nucleotides: 6. CDR3 DNA: TGTGCCTGGAGTTCCCTGGGACAGGGGTCAGATACGCAGTATTTT. Its protein product is CAWSSLGQGSDTQYF.

V is TRBV6-2 or TRBV6-3 and J is TRBJ2-7, with 8 nucleotides matching TRBD2. The J segment lost 0 bases and the V segment lost 7 bases, leaving 11 bases of the junction unmatched. Per the germline V gene, CDR1 is MNHEY and CDR2 is SVGEGT. The CDR3 length is 16 residues. The DNA of the CDR3 is TGTGCCAGCAACCCACTGGGTAGCGGGGACTCCTACGAGCAGTACTTC. This sequence encodes CASNPLGSGDSYEQYF.

The chain combines TRBV6-2 or TRBV6-3 with TRBJ2-7, with 7 bases that match TRBD1. V was pared by 2 bases and J by 4 bases, with 5 bases of the junction left unmatched. This CDR3 comprises 14 residues. Germline loops: CDR1 MNHEY, CDR2 SVGEGT. The CDR3 sequence: CASSYNGQDYEQYF. In nucleotides, the CDR3 is TGTGCCAGCAGTTACAATGGACAGGATTACGAGCAGTACTTC.